This T cell receptor beta chain was sequenced for a study of blood T cell repertoires in COVID-19. At the level of the study: The analysed material was cDNA or gDNA that came from T cells, B-cell-depleted T cells, or PBMCs.

Trimming took off 4 bases at V and 0 bases at J, with 14 bases between the two ends. Germline V CDR1 and CDR2: PRHDT, FYEKMQ (reference sequence). The CDR3 extends over 16 amino acids. Methods used by the authors: Amplification of reference gene primers was used by the study to estimate nucleated cell counts. Clones were sequenced by immunoSEQ multiplex PCR, and TCRdb holds only the in-frame ones, with some missing. The V and J calls and the clone size are those of that table, but D and trimming were determined from the DNA. The data contain more than 300,000 clones, roughly four fifths of them singletons.

The TCR sequence derives from a woman aged 45-59 years who had recovered from COVID-19. V usage is TRBV13 and J usage is TRBJ2-3, with D possibly matching TRBD1 (6 bases). Sequencing was performed on PBMCs or T cells enriched from blood (not recorded which). This CDR3 is CASSSDRITSTDTQYF. The CDR3 nucleotides are TGTGCCAGCAGCTCCGACAGGATTACTAGCACAGATACGCAGTATTTT.